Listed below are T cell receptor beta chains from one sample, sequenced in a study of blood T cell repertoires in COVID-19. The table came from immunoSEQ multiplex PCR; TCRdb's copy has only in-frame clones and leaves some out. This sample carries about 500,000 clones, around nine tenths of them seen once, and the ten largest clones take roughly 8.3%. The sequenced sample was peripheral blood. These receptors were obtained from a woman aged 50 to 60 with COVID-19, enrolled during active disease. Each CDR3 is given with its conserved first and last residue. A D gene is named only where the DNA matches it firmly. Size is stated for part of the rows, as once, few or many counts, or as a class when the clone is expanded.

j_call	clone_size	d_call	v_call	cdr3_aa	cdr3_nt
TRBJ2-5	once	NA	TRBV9	CASSPPTAGRETQYF	TGTGCCAGCAGCCCCCCAACGGCAGGGAGGGAGACCCAGTACTTC
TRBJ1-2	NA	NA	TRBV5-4	CASSFGREAPGGYTF	TGTGCCAGCAGCTTCGGCAGGGAGGCTCCGGGCGGCTACACCTTC
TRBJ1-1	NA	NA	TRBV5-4	CASSLGSRAEAFF	TGTGCCAGCAGCTTGGGGAGTCGGGCTGAAGCTTTCTTT
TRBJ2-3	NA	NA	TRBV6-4	CASSDGAGTDTQYF	TGTGCCAGCAGTGACGGGGCGGGAACAGATACGCAGTATTTT
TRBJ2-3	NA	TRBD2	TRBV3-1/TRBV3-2	CASSARGGTSTDTQYF	TGTGCCAGCAGCGCTCGGGGGGGCACGAGCACAGATACGCAGTATTTT
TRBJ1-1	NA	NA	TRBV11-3	CASSLRLGTEAFF	TGTGCCAGCAGCTTAAGACTAGGGACTGAAGCTTTCTTT
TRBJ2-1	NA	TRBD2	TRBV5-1	CASSGLAGEYNEQFF	TGCGCCAGCAGCGGACTAGCGGGGGAATACAATGAGCAGTTCTTC
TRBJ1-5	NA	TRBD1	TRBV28	CASFTGGYNQPQHF	TGTGCCAGCTTTACAGGGGGATATAATCAGCCCCAGCATTTT
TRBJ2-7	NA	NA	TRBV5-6	CASSLAPGTSYEQYF	TGTGCCAGCAGCTTGGCCCCCGGGACAAGCTACGAGCAGTACTTC
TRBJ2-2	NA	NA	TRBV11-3	CASSLTRTGELFF	TGTGCCAGCAGCTTAACCAGAACCGGGGAGCTGTTTTTT
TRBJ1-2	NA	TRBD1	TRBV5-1	CASSLIRQGRNYGYTF	TGCGCCAGCAGCTTGATTCGACAGGGGCGGAACTATGGCTACACCTTC
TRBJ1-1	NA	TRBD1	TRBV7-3	CASSYGPGQGTNTEAFF	TGTGCCAGCAGCTACGGCCCGGGACAGGGAACGAACACTGAAGCTTTCTTT